The rows below give T cell receptor beta chains drawn from one sample of a study of cytomegalovirus exposure and HLA in healthy donors. Method: immunoSEQ multiplex PCR; TCRdb's copy keeps in-frame clones and lacks some. Its table lists around 88,000 clones. The sample comprised PBMCs. These receptor sequences come from a girl between 10 and 17 years old in good health and CMV-seropositive. The CDR3 runs from the conserved cysteine through the conserved F or W. The D gene is left open where the match is weak.

TRBJ2-7 TRBV7-9 - TGTGCCAGCAGCTTAGTGGGCCAGGTTCTCCCCTACGAGCAGTACTTC CASSLVGQVLPYEQYF
TRBJ2-3 TRBV4-1 - TGCGCCAGCAGCCAAGATCCACTAGCCCTTAGCACAGATACGCAGTATTTT CASSQDPLALSTDTQYF
TRBJ1-2 TRBV5-4 TRBD1 TGTGCCAGCAGCTTGCCCCCCGGACAGGGCGAGGGCTACACCTTC CASSLPPGQGEGYTF
TRBJ2-3 TRBV7-9 TRBD1 TGTGCCAGCAGCTTTTGGGAACAACAGGGGCGAAATACGCAGTATTTT CASSFWEQQGRNTQYF
TRBJ1-4 TRBV14 - TGTGCCAGCAGCCCTTTTACAGGTGTGGGGGAAAAACTGTTTTTT CASSPFTGVGEKLFF
TRBJ2-5 TRBV5-1 TRBD2 TGCGCCAGCAGCGTAAGCGGGGTTGAGGAGACCCAGTACTTC CASSVSGVEETQYF
TRBJ1-2 TRBV27 - TGTGCCAGCAGTTTGACAGGCCCTAACTATGGCTACACCTTC CASSLTGPNYGYTF
TRBJ1-1 TRBV7-6 TRBD1 TGTGCCAGCAGCTTCTCCGGGACAGGGGACGCTTTCTTT CASSFSGTGDAFF
TRBJ1-5 TRBV7-9 - TGTGCCAGCTCAGGGCAGAACAATCAGCCCCAGCATTTT CASSGQNNQPQHF
TRBJ2-2 TRBV29-1 - TGCAGCGTCACAACAGGGACCGGGGAGCTGTTTTTT CSVTTGTGELFF
TRBJ2-6 TRBV28 - TGTGCCAGCAGTTTGTCAGGGGAAATCGGGGCCAACGTCCTGACTTTC CASSLSGEIGANVLTF
TRBJ1-6 TRBV7-9 - TGTGCCAGCAGCTTCCGGGAAAGCCTTAATTCACCCCTCCACTTT CASSFRESLNSPLHF
TRBJ1-6 TRBV4-3 - TGCGCCAGCAGCAACGAAAGGGGAATATCACCCCTCCACTTT CASSNERGISPLHF
TRBJ1-2 TRBV27 - TGTGCCAGCAGTTTACTTTCGACAGCCCGTAACTATGGCTACACCTTC CASSLLSTARNYGYTF
TRBJ1-1 TRBV19 - TGTGCCAGTAGCGTCTATGACAATGAAGCTTTCTTT CASSVYDNEAFF
TRBJ2-5 TRBV9 - TGTGCCAGCAGCGTGGGCAGCTTAACTCAAGAGACCCAGTACTTC CASSVGSLTQETQYF
TRBJ1-2 TRBV11-3 TRBD1 TGTGCCAGCAGCCCAGGGGGCAAGATCGTCGGCTACACCTTC CASSPGGKIVGYTF
TRBJ1-1 TRBV30 - TGTGCATGGATTCAGACTGAAGCTTTCTTT CAWIQTEAFF
TRBJ1-6 TRBV7-2 - TGTGCCAGCAGCTTAGGGGGGGATTCACCCCTCCACTTT CASSLGGDSPLHF
TRBJ2-1 TRBV29-1 - TGCAGCGTTGAGTGGCAGAATGAGCAGTTCTTC CSVEWQNEQFF
TRBJ2-7 TRBV6-1 TRBD1 TGTGCCAGCAGTGAAGGATCAGGGGGCCCTGTTTACGAGCAGTACTTC CASSEGSGGPVYEQYF
TRBJ2-3 TRBV6-6 TRBD2 TGTGCCATTCAGCGGGGGGGAGGGGATACGCAGTATTTT CAIQRGGGDTQYF
TRBJ1-6 TRBV18 - TGTGCCAGCTCCCCCACAGGAGGGGCGGAGGCCCTCCACTTT CASSPTGGAEALHF
TRBJ2-5 TRBV19 TRBD1 TGTGCCAGTAGTATAGAAGGGGGCAGGAAAGAGACCCAGTACTTC CASSIEGGRKETQYF
TRBJ2-5 TRBV5-1 TRBD2 TGCGCCAGCAGCTTTAGCGGGGGGAAACAAGAGACCCAGTACTTC CASSFSGGKQETQYF
TRBJ1-1 TRBV14 TRBD1 TGTGCCAGCAGCCAAGCAGGACAGGGGCTTGACACTGAAGCTTTCTTT CASSQAGQGLDTEAFF
TRBJ1-1 TRBV9 - TGTGCCAGCAGCGTAGGGCCCCCAGGGGAAGGAGCTTTCTTT CASSVGPPGEGAFF